This is a list of T cell receptor beta chains from one sample in a study of T cells in localized non-small cell lung cancer. The assay was immunoSEQ multiplex PCR, and TCRdb's table has in-frame clones only and misses some. The sample shows roughly 20,000 clones, 88% of them seen only once. The input for sequencing was peripheral blood mononuclear cells, taken before any cancer treatment. The receptors shown here come from a male donor older than 55 with stage II lung adenocarcinoma. Each CDR3 is given with its conserved first and last residue. A D gene is named only where the DNA matches it firmly. Clone size is shown for a subset of rows, as once, few, many or a class of expanded clone.

CDR3 protein: CASSALQGTDTQYF; CDR3 DNA: TGTGCCAGCAGCGCGTTACAGGGTACAGATACGCAGTATTTT; J gene: TRBJ2-3; clone size: -; D gene: -; V gene: TRBV5-4
CDR3 protein: CATNRLAGEVNQYF; CDR3 DNA: TGTGCCACTAATCGACTAGCGGGAGAGGTGAACCAGTACTTC; J gene: TRBJ2-5; clone size: -; D gene: TRBD2; V gene: TRBV10-3
CDR3 protein: CASRTDSGRQYF; CDR3 DNA: TGTGCCAGCAGGACGGACTCGGGCCGGCAGTACTTC; J gene: TRBJ2-7; clone size: -; D gene: -; V gene: TRBV6-5
CDR3 protein: CASSLGTGGHGTGELFF; CDR3 DNA: TGCGCCAGCAGCTTGGGTACAGGGGGCCACGGCACCGGGGAGCTGTTTTTT; J gene: TRBJ2-2; clone size: -; D gene: TRBD1; V gene: TRBV5-1
CDR3 protein: CASSLRALAYNEQFF; CDR3 DNA: TGTGCCAGCAGCTTAAGGGCCCTTGCCTACAATGAGCAGTTCTTC; J gene: TRBJ2-1; clone size: -; D gene: -; V gene: TRBV7-9
CDR3 protein: CASRLGGKETQYF; CDR3 DNA: TGTGCCAGCAGGCTGGGGGGAAAAGAGACCCAGTACTTC; J gene: TRBJ2-5; clone size: -; D gene: -; V gene: TRBV7-9
CDR3 protein: CASSYGPAVLDEQYF; CDR3 DNA: TGTGCCAGCAGTTACGGTCCAGCCGTACTGGACGAGCAGTACTTC; J gene: TRBJ2-7; clone size: -; D gene: -; V gene: TRBV6-5
CDR3 protein: CASSDLGRDIQYF; CDR3 DNA: TGTGCCAGCAGTGATTTGGGGAGGGACATTCAGTACTTC; J gene: TRBJ2-4; clone size: once; D gene: TRBD2; V gene: TRBV25-1
CDR3 protein: CASSLGLGRGSYEQYF; CDR3 DNA: TGTGCCAGCAGCTTGGGTCTTGGGAGAGGGTCCTACGAGCAGTACTTC; J gene: TRBJ2-7; clone size: -; D gene: -; V gene: TRBV7-2
CDR3 protein: CASSLSGRTHGYTF; CDR3 DNA: TGTGCCAGCAGCTTAAGTGGCAGAACCCATGGCTACACCTTC; J gene: TRBJ1-2; clone size: -; D gene: -; V gene: TRBV7-9
CDR3 protein: CASFGPGQGFNGQFF; CDR3 DNA: TGTGCCAGCTTCGGTCCGGGACAGGGGTTCAATGGGCAGTTCTTC; J gene: TRBJ2-1; clone size: -; D gene: TRBD1; V gene: TRBV6-1
CDR3 protein: CASSLDPGQGNTEAFF; CDR3 DNA: TGTGCCAGCAGCTTAGACCCCGGACAGGGGAACACTGAAGCTTTCTTT; J gene: TRBJ1-1; clone size: -; D gene: TRBD1; V gene: TRBV7-9
CDR3 protein: CASSTPRSSGNTIYF; CDR3 DNA: TGTGCCAGCAGCACCCCTCGTAGCTCTGGAAACACCATATATTTT; J gene: TRBJ1-3; clone size: -; D gene: -; V gene: TRBV28
CDR3 protein: CASSLVRGSNQPQHF; CDR3 DNA: TGTGCCAGCAGCTTGGTGCGGGGGAGCAATCAGCCCCAGCATTTT; J gene: TRBJ1-5; clone size: -; D gene: -; V gene: TRBV5-8
CDR3 protein: CASSVVPDTDTQYF; CDR3 DNA: TGTGCCAGCAGCGTAGTACCAGACACAGATACGCAGTATTTT; J gene: TRBJ2-3; clone size: -; D gene: -; V gene: TRBV9
CDR3 protein: CASSIGSATNEKLFF; CDR3 DNA: TGTGCCAGCAGCATCGGGAGTGCAACTAATGAAAAACTGTTTTTT; J gene: TRBJ1-4; clone size: -; D gene: -; V gene: TRBV4-2
CDR3 protein: CASSLNRESGELFF; CDR3 DNA: TGTGCCAGCAGTTTAAACAGGGAGTCCGGGGAGCTGTTTTTT; J gene: TRBJ2-2; clone size: -; D gene: -; V gene: TRBV28
CDR3 protein: CASSLPTGSGANVLTF; CDR3 DNA: TGTGCCAGCAGCCTACCGACAGGCTCTGGGGCCAACGTCCTGACTTTC; J gene: TRBJ2-6; clone size: few; D gene: -; V gene: TRBV7-9
CDR3 protein: CASSELTGNYNEQFF; CDR3 DNA: TGTGCCAGCAGCGAATTAACCGGGAACTACAATGAGCAGTTCTTC; J gene: TRBJ2-1; clone size: -; D gene: -; V gene: TRBV11-2
CDR3 protein: CASSIVLNTEAFF; CDR3 DNA: TGTGCCAGTAGTATAGTTTTGAACACTGAAGCTTTCTTT; J gene: TRBJ1-1; clone size: -; D gene: -; V gene: TRBV19
CDR3 protein: CASSSRDAEETQYF; CDR3 DNA: TGTGCCAGCAGTTCCAGGGACGCTGAAGAGACCCAGTACTTC; J gene: TRBJ2-5; clone size: -; D gene: -; V gene: TRBV6-5
CDR3 protein: CASSPGTLETQYF; CDR3 DNA: TGTGCCAGCAGCCCCGGGACGCTGGAGACCCAGTACTTC; J gene: TRBJ2-5; clone size: -; D gene: -; V gene: TRBV7-9
CDR3 protein: CASSFSGILNTEAFF; CDR3 DNA: TGTGCCAGCAGTTTTTCGGGGATATTAAACACTGAAGCTTTCTTT; J gene: TRBJ1-1; clone size: -; D gene: -; V gene: TRBV7-9
CDR3 protein: CAIRPKGQYNEQFF; CDR3 DNA: TGTGCCATCAGGCCAAAAGGGCAGTACAATGAGCAGTTCTTC; J gene: TRBJ2-1; clone size: -; D gene: -; V gene: TRBV10-3